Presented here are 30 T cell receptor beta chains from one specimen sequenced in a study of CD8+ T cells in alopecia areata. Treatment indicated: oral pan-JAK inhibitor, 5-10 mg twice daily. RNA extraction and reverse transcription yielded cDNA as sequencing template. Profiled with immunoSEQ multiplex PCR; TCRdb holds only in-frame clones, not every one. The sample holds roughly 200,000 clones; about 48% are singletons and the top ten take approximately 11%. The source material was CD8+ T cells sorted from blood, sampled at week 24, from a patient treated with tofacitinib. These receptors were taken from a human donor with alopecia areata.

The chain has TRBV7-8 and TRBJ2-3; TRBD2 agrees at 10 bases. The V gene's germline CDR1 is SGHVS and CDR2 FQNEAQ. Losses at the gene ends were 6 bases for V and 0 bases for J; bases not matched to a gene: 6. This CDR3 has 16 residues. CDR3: CASRPLAGASTDTQYF. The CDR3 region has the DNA TGTGCCAGCAGACCGCTAGCGGGGGCTAGCACAGATACGCAGTATTTT.

CDR3 loop: CASSPRARNYGYTF. The CDR3 DNA sequence: TGTGCCAGTAGTCCGAGGGCCAGGAACTATGGCTACACCTTC. The genes are TRBV19 and TRBJ1-2; D gene uncertain. Germline V gives CDR1 LNHDA, CDR2 SQIVND (reference sequence). CDR3 length equals 14 residues. Trimming took 5 bases from V and 2 from J, leaving 12 bases between them.

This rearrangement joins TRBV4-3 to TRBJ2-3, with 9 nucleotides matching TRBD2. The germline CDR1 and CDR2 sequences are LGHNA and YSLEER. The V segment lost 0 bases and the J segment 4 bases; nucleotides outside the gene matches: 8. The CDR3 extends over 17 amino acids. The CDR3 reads CASSQDWSSGVSDTQYF. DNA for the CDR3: TGCGCCAGCAGCCAAGATTGGTCTAGCGGGGTATCAGATACGCAGTATTTT.

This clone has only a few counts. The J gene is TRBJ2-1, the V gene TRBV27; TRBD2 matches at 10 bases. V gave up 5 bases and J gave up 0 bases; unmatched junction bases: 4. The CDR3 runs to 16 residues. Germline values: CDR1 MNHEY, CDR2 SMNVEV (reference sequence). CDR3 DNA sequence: TGTGCCAGCAGTGCAGCGGGGGGGTACTCCTACAATGAGCAGTTCTTC. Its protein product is CASSAAGGYSYNEQFF.

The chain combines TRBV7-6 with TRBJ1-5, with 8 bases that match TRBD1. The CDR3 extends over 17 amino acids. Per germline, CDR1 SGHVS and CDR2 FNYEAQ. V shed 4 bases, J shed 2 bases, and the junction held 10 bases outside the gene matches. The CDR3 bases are TGTGCCAGCAGCTCCCCAGACAGGGGCCTCGGCAATCAGCCCCAGCATTTT. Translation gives CASSSPDRGLGNQPQHF.

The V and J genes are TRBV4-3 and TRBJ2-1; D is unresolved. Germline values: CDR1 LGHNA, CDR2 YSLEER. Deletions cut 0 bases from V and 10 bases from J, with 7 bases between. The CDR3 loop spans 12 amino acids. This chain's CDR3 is CASSQDRTEQFF. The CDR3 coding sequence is TGCGCCAGCAGCCAAGATAGGACGGAGCAGTTCTTC.

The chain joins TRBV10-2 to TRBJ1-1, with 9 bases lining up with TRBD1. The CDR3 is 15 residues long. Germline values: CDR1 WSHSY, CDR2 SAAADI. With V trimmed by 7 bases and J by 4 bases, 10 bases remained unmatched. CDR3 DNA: TGCGCCAGCAATCCCGGGACAGGGCGTATCACTGAAGCTTTCTTT. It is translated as CASNPGTGRITEAFF.

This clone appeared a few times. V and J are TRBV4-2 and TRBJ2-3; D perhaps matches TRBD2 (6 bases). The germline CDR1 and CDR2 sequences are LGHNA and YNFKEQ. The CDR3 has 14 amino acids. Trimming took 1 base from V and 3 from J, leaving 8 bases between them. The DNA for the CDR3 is TGTGCCAGCAGCCAAGGGAGGGGAACAGATACGCAGTATTTT. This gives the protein CASSQGRGTDTQYF.

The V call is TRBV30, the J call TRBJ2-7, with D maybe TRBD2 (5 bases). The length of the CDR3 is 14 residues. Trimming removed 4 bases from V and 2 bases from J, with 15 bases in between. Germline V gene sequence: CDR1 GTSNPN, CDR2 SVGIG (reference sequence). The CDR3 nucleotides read TGTGCCTGGAATTTGCTTGGTAGCGCCTACGAGCAGTACTTC. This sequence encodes CAWNLLGSAYEQYF. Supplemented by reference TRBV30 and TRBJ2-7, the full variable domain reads SQTIHQWPATLVQPVGSPLSLECTVEGTSNPNLYWYRQAAGRGLQLLFYSVGIGQISSEVPQNLSASRPQDRQFILSSKKLLLSDSGFYLCAWNLLGSAYEQYFGPGTRLTVT.

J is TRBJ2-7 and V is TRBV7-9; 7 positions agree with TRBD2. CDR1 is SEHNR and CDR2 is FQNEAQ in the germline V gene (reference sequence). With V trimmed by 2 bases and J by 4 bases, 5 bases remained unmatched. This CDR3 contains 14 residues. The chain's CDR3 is CASSLSSGQYEQYF. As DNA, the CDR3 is TGTGCCAGCAGCTTAAGTAGCGGGCAGTACGAGCAGTACTTC.

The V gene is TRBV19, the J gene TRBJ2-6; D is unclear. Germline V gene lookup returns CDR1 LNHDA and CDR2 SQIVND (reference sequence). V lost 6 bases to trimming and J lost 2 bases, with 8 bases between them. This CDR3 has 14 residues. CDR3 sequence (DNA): TGTGCCAGTAGCCCTCCGGCTGGGGCCAACGTCCTGACTTTC. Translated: CASSPPAGANVLTF.

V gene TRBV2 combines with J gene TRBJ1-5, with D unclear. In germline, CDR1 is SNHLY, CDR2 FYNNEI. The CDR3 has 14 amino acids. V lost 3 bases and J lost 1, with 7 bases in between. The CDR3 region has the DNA TGTGCCAGCAGTGATTTACAGAGCAATCAGCCCCAGCATTTT. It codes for CASSDLQSNQPQHF.

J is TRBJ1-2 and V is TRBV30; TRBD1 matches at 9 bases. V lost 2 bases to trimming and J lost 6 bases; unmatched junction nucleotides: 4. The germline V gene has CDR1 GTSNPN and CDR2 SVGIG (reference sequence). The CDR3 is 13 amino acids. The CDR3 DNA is TGTGCCTGGAGTCCGGGACAGGGCCATGGCTACACCTTC. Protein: CAWSPGQGHGYTF.

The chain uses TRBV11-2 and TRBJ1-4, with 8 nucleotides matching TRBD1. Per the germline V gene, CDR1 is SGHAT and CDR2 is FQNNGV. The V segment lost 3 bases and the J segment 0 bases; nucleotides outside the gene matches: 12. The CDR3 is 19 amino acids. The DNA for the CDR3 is TGTGCCAGCAGCTTGTACCGGGACAGGAGCCTTGCAACTAATGAAAAACTGTTTTTT. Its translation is CASSLYRDRSLATNEKLFF.

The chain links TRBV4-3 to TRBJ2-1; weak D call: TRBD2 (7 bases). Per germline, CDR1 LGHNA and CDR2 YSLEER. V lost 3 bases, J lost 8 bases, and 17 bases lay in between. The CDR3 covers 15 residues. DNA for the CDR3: TGCGCCAGCAGCCAGTCATTGGGGGGGGCGGATGAGCAGTTCTTC. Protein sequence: CASSQSLGGADEQFF.

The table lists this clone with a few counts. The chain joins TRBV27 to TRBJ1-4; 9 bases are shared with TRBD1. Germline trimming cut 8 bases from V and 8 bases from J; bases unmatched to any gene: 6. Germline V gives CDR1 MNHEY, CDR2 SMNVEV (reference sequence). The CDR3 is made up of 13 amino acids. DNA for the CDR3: TGTGCCAGCGGAGGGGACAGGGTCGAAAAACTGTTTTTT. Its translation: CASGGDRVEKLFF.

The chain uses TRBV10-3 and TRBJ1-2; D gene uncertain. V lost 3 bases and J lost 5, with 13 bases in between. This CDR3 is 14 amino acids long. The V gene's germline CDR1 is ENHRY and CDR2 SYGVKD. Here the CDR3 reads CAISELVGMYGYTF. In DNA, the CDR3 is TGTGCCATCAGTGAATTGGTCGGGATGTATGGCTACACCTTC.

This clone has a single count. The CDR3 spells CASSVRDINTEAFF. In DNA, the CDR3 is TGTGCCAGCAGCGTGAGGGACATCAACACTGAAGCTTTCTTT. The chain joins TRBV9 to TRBJ1-1; TRBD1 might be the D (6 bases). V shed 2 bases and J shed 2 bases, with 10 bases lying between them. Germline V gene lookup returns CDR1 SGDLS and CDR2 YYNGEE. The CDR3 covers 14 residues.

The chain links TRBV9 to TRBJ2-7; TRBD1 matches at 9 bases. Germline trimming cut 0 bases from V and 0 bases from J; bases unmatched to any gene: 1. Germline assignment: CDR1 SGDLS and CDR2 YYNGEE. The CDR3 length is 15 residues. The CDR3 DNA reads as TGTGCCAGCAGCGTAGGACAGGGGGTCTCCTACGAGCAGTACTTC. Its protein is CASSVGQGVSYEQYF. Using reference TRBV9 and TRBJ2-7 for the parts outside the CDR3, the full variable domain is DSGVTQTPKHLITATGQRVTLRCSPRSGDLSVYWYQQSLDQGLQFLIQYYNGEERAKGNILERFSAQQFPDLHSELNLSSLELGDSALYFCASSVGQGVSYEQYFGPGTRLTVT.

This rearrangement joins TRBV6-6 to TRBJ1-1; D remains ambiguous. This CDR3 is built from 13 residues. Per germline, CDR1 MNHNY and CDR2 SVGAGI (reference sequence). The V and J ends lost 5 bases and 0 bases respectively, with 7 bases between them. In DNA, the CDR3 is TGTGCCAGCAGTCCCACCCTGAACACTGAAGCTTTCTTT. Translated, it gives CASSPTLNTEAFF.

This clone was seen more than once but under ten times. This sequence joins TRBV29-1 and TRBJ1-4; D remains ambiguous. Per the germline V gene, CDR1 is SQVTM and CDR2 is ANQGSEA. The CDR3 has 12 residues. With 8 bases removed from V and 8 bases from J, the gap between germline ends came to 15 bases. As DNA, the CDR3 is TGCAGCTTTACAGAACACGGAGAAAAACTGTTTTTT. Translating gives CSFTEHGEKLFF.

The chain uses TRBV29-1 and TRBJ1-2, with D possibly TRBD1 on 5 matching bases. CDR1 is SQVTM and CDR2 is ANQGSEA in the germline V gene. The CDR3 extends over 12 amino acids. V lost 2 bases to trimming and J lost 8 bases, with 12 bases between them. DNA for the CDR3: TGCAGCGTTGAACAGGGCTCCCTGGGCTACACCTTC. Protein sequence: CSVEQGSLGYTF.

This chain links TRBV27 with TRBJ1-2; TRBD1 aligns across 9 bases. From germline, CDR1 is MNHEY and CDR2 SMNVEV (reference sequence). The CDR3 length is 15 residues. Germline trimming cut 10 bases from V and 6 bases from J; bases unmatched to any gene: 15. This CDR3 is CATAIRTGAPDGYTF. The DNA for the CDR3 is TGTGCCACCGCGATTAGGACAGGGGCCCCTGATGGCTACACCTTC.

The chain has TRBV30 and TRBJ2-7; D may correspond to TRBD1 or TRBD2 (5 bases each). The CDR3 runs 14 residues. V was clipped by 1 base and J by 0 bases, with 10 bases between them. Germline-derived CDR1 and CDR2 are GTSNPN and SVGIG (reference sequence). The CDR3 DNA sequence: TGTGCCTGGAGTGCCGGGGCGAACTCCTACGAGCAGTACTTC. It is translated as CAWSAGANSYEQYF.

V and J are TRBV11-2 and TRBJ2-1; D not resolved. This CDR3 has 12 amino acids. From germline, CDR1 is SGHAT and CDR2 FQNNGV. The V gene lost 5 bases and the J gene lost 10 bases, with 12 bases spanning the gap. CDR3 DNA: TGTGCCAGCAGCCACGTCGTCCCCGAGCAGTTCTTC. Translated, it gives CASSHVVPEQFF.

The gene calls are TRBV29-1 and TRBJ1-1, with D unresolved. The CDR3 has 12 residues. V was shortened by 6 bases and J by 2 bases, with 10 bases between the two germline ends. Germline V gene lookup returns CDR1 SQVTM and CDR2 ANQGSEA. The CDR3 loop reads CSVTTENTEAFF. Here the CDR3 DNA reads TGCAGCGTGACTACAGAAAACACTGAAGCTTTCTTT.

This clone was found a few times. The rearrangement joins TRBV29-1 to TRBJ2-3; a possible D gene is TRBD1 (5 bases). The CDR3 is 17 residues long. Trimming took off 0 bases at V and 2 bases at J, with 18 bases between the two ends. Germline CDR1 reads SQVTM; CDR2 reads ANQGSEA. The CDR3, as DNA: TGCAGCGTTGAAGACAATCGAGACAGCTTATACACAGATACGCAGTATTTT. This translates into CSVEDNRDSLYTDTQYF.

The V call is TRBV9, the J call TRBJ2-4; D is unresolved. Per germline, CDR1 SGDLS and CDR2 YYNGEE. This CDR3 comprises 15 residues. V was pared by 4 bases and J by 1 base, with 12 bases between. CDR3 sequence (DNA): TGTGCCAGCAGCTCCTCGTTGGGGGCCAAAAACATTCAGTACTTC. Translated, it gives CASSSSLGAKNIQYF. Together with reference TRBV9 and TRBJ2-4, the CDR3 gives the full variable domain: DSGVTQTPKHLITATGQRVTLRCSPRSGDLSVYWYQQSLDQGLQFLIQYYNGEERAKGNILERFSAQQFPDLHSELNLSSLELGDSALYFCASSSSLGAKNIQYFGAGTRLSVL.

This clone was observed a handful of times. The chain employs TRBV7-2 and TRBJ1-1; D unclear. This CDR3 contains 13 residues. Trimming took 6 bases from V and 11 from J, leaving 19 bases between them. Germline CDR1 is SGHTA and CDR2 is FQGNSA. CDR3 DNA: TGTGCCAGCAGACAAGAGGGCACATGGAGGGCTTTCTTT. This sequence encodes CASRQEGTWRAFF.

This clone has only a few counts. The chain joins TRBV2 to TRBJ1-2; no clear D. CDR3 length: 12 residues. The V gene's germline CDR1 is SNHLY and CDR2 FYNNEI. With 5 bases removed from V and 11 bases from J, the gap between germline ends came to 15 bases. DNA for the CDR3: TGTGCCAGCAGTACTGTCGGCGCCGGATACACCTTC. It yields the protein CASSTVGAGYTF. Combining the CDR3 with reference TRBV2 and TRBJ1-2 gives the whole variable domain EPEVTQTPSHQVTQMGQEVILRCVPISNHLYFYWYRQILGQKVEFLVSFYNNEISEKSEIFDDQFSVERPDGSNFTLKIRSTKLEDSAMYFCASSTVGAGYTFGSGTRLTVV.